This is a list of T cell receptor beta chains from one sample in a study of T cell responses to AZD1222 COVID-19 vaccine. This table comes from immunoSEQ multiplex PCR, and its TCRdb copy is limited to in-frame clones, with some not included. The sample lists approximately 200,000 clones, 85% to 90% seen once, with about 2.5% in the top ten. Sequences were derived from peripheral blood, sampled on day 0 of MenACWY control vaccination. All receptors derive from an adult in good health. The CDR3 runs from the conserved cysteine through the conserved F or W.

V	length	J	CDR3
TRBV30	14	TRBJ2-1	CAWSVGRGGDEQFF
TRBV28	14	TRBJ2-7	CASSPQGGRYEQYF
TRBV7-9	16	TRBJ1-1	CASSQRGDPKNTEAFF
TRBV5-5	15	TRBJ1-2	CASSTDRGQNYGYTF
TRBV4-2	16	TRBJ2-1	CASSQVGGGSYNEQFF
TRBV6-5	16	TRBJ2-7	CASSYSSGKGNYEQYF
TRBV16	15	TRBJ2-7	CASSSNGAPTYEQYF
TRBV11-1	12	TRBJ2-1	CASSLAVGEQFF
TRBV5-1	14	TRBJ1-2	CASSLARPGEGYTF
TRBV29-1	14	TRBJ1-6	CSVAEAGPNSPLHF
TRBV28	12	TRBJ1-4	CASTLAGEKLFF
TRBV5-3	16	TRBJ1-6	CARSSEEGVSDSPLHF
TRBV6-2/TRBV6-3	13	TRBJ2-5	CASSETSGETQYF
TRBV5-4	16	TRBJ2-3	CASSSGVGVGTDTQYF
TRBV9	15	TRBJ2-7	CASSVHSGGTYEQYF
TRBV4-2	19	TRBJ2-7	CASSQGRLAGGSGAYEQYF
TRBV6-6	14	TRBJ1-5	CASSSGQGNQPQHF
TRBV28	15	TRBJ2-7	CASSPPGGGSYEQYF
TRBV5-1	15	TRBJ2-1	CASSLSGGTYNEQFF
TRBV6-5	13	TRBJ2-1	CASRELRETEQFF
TRBV28	15	TRBJ1-5	CASSSGGRSNQPQHF
TRBV18	15	TRBJ1-1	CASSPNSDRNTEAFF
TRBV7-9	14	TRBJ1-2	CASSLGEGDKGYTF
TRBV5-1	15	TRBJ1-1	CASSLSNRKNTEAFF
TRBV5-4	18	TRBJ2-7	CASSSFGRGTSASYEQYF
TRBV3-1/TRBV3-2	14	TRBJ1-2	CASSQDGANYGYTF
TRBV7-8	15	TRBJ1-2	CASSSVDRGLYGYTF
TRBV27	11	TRBJ2-7	CASSFQGEQYF
TRBV7-8	13	TRBJ2-7	CASSSLGSYEQYF
TRBV10-3	15	TRBJ2-7	CAISDGTVFNYEQYF
TRBV21-1	15	TRBJ1-2	CASSRGPRAPWGYTF
TRBV2	15	TRBJ2-2	CASSESGPNTGELFF
TRBV27	11	TRBJ1-1	CASRVNTEAFF
TRBV12-3/TRBV12-4	13	TRBJ1-2	CASITGQYNGYTF
TRBV12-3/TRBV12-4	12	TRBJ1-4	CASKWEGEKLFF
TRBV19	16	TRBJ2-7	CASKGGGGTDSYEQYF
TRBV5-4	15	TRBJ2-3	CASSLLAGGKDTQYF
TRBV7-9	16	TRBJ1-3	CASSLGDGTGRNTIYF
TRBV28	14	TRBJ1-1	CASSLASGFTEAFF
TRBV6-5	14	TRBJ1-5	CASNAGGRGQPQHF
TRBV6-6	13	TRBJ1-1	CASSFLSDRETFF
TRBV10-3	19	TRBJ2-3	CAISGPGLAGETSTDTQYF
TRBV7-3	15	TRBJ2-3	CASSLMGTNTDTQYF
TRBV19	13	TRBJ2-7	CASSMQGGWEQYF
TRBV28	15	TRBJ1-3	CASSPGQISGNTIYF
TRBV11-2	15	TRBJ1-3	CASSPGQASGNTIYF
TRBV6-5	15	TRBJ2-7	CASSYSGRQSYEQYF
TRBV12-3/TRBV12-4	13	TRBJ2-1	CASRAAGGNEQFF
TRBV7-3	13	TRBJ2-7	CASSLTGYDEQYF
TRBV18	15	TRBJ2-7	CASSPMEGRVREQYF
TRBV19	14	TRBJ2-7	CASSMRASDHEQYF
TRBV11-2	16	TRBJ2-7	CASSSLGGLESYEQYF
TRBV5-4	16	TRBJ2-3	CASSIGTSPSTDTQYF
TRBV7-9	13	TRBJ1-2	CASSLLQKYGYTF
TRBV18	16	TRBJ2-6	CASSPLTGAGANVLTF
TRBV6-1	15	TRBJ2-7	CASSEGTGSSYEQYF
TRBV2	14	TRBJ1-3	CASSEGGSGNTIYF
TRBV19	17	TRBJ2-1	CASSIEGLAGVLNEQFF